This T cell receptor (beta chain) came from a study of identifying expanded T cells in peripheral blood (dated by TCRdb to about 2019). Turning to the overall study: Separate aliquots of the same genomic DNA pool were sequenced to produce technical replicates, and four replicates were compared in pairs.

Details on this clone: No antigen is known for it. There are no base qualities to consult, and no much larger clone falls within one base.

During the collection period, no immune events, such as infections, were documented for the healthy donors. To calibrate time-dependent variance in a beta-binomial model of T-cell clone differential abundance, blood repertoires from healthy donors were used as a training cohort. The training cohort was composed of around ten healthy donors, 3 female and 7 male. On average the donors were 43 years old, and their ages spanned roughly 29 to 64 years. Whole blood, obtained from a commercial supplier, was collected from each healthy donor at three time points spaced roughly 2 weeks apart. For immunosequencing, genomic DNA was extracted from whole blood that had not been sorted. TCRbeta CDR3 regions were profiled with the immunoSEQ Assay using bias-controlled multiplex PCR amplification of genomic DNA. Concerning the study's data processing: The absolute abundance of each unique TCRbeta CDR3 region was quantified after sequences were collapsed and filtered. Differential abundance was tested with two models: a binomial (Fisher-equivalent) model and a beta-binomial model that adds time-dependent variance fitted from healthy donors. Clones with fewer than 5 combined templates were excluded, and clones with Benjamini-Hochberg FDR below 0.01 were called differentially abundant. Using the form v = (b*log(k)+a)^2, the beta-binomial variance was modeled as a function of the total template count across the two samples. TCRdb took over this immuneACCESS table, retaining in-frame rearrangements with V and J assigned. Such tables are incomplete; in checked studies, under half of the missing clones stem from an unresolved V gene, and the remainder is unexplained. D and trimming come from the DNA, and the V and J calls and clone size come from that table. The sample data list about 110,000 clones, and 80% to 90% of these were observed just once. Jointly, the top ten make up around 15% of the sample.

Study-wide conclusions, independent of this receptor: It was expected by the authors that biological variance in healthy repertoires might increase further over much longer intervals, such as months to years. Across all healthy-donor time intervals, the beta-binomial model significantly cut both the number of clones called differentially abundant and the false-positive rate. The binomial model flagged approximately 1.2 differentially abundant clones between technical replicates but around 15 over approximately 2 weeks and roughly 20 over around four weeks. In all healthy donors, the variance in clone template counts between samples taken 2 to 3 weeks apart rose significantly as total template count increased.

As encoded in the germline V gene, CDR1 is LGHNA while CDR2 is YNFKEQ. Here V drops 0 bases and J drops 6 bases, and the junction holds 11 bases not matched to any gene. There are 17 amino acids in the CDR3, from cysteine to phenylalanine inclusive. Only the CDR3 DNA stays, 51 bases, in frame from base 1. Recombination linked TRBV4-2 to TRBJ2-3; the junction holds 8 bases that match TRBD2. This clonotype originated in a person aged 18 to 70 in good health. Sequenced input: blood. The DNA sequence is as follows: TGTGCCAGCAGCCAAGATAGTGTTAGCGGGGTGTACGATACGCAGTATTTT. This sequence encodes CASSQDSVSGVYDTQYF.